The 22 T cell receptor beta chains listed next were all sequenced from one sample in a study of cytomegalovirus exposure and HLA in healthy donors. The PCR employed 60 Vbeta primers together with 13 Jbeta primers. Sequencing used immunoSEQ multiplex PCR; TCRdb keeps in-frame clones, though not all of them. The table has approximately 100,000 clones, about 70% seen once. Source material: PBMCs. These receptors all come from a man in his fifties in good health and CMV-seropositive.

The V gene is TRBV5-4, the J gene TRBJ2-1; TRBD1 matches 10 bases. V gave up 6 bases and J gave up 5 bases; unmatched junction bases: 8. Looked up from germline, CDR1 is SGHNT and CDR2 is YYREEE (reference sequence). CDR3 length equals 15 residues. For the CDR3, the DNA is TGTGCCAGCACCTTTCTAGGGACAGGGGACAATGAGCAGTTCTTC. This gives the protein CASTFLGTGDNEQFF. The full variable domain, in which reference TRBV5-4 and TRBJ2-1 provide the parts outside the CDR3, is ETGVTQSPTHLIKTRGQQVTLRCSSQSGHNTVSWYQQALGQGPQFIFQYYREEENGRGNFPPRFSGLQFPNYSSELNVNALELDDSALYLCASTFLGTGDNEQFFGPGTRLTVL.

This clone turned up a few times. The genes are TRBV30 and TRBJ2-7, with a tentative D call TRBD2 (6 bases). The CDR3 is made up of 12 amino acids. Between the trimmed V and J ends, which lost 5 bases and 5 bases, there was a span of 13 bases. Germline V gene sequence: CDR1 GTSNPN, CDR2 SVGIG (reference sequence). Here the CDR3 reads CAWEPGLNEQYF. CDR3 coding DNA: TGTGCCTGGGAACCGGGACTCAACGAGCAGTACTTC.

The chain is built from TRBV19 and TRBJ1-1; D is perhaps TRBD1 (5 bases). V gave up 3 bases and J gave up 5 bases, with 10 bases separating them. The CDR3 is 13 residues long. Germline-derived CDR1 and CDR2 are LNHDA and SQIVND (reference sequence). The CDR3 loop is CASSINRRTEAFF. DNA of the CDR3: TGTGCCAGTAGTATTAACAGGCGGACTGAAGCTTTCTTT.

With regard to this clone: Other DNA sequences in this specimen translate into the identical CDR3. The rearrangement joins TRBV19 to TRBJ2-3; weak D call: TRBD2 (6 bases). The length of the CDR3 is 15 residues. The V and J ends lost 6 bases and 4 bases respectively, with 17 bases between them. Germline V gene lookup returns CDR1 LNHDA and CDR2 SQIVND (reference sequence). The CDR3, as DNA: TGTGCCAGTAGCTCAGGACGGGAGAGGGCAGATACGCAGTATTTT. It translates to CASSSGRERADTQYF.

The genes are TRBV7-8 and TRBJ1-1, with D hard to call. From germline, CDR1 is SGHVS and CDR2 FQNEAQ. The CDR3 contains 14 residues. V dropped 1 base and J dropped 1 base, with 7 bases sitting between them. The CDR3 sequence: CASSLVAGNTEAFF. The CDR3 DNA reads as TGTGCCAGCAGCTTAGTAGCCGGGAACACTGAAGCTTTCTTT. The full variable domain, its missing parts supplied by reference TRBV7-8 and TRBJ1-1, is GAGVSQSPRYKVAKRGQDVALRCDPISGHVSLFWYQQALGQGPEFLTYFQNEAQLDKSGLPSDRFFAERPEGSVSTLKIQRTQQEDSAVYLCASSLVAGNTEAFFGQGTRLTVV.

V gene TRBV5-1 combines with J gene TRBJ2-7, with TRBD1 matching 8 bases. Trimming cost V 3 bases and J 3 bases; bases outside gene matches: 11. The CDR3 is made up of 16 amino acids. In germline, CDR1 is SGHRS, CDR2 YFSETQ. Here the CDR3 DNA reads TGCGCCAGCAGCTGGGGCAGGGGGCGGGACGTCTACGAGCAGTACTTC. Residues: CASSWGRGRDVYEQYF.

This clone was observed a few times. V is TRBV7-9 and J is TRBJ2-7, with 7 positions matching TRBD2. Germline trimming cut 1 base from V and 5 bases from J; bases unmatched to any gene: 5. The CDR3 has 14 amino acids. Germline V gene sequence: CDR1 SEHNR, CDR2 FQNEAQ (reference sequence). In DNA form, the CDR3 reads TGTGCCAGCAGCTTAGGAGGGACTAACAACGAGCAGTACTTC. It yields the protein CASSLGGTNNEQYF.

The chain combines TRBV4-2 with TRBJ2-5, with 10 bases identical to TRBD2. The CDR3 runs 16 residues. Germline CDR1 reads LGHNA; CDR2 reads YNFKEQ. The junction had 7 bases not matched to a gene; V was cut back by 1 base and J by 5 bases. The CDR3 sequence is CASSQGSSGGRETQYF. The CDR3 DNA is TGTGCCAGCAGCCAAGGTTCTAGCGGGGGCCGGGAGACCCAGTACTTC.

The V and J genes are TRBV18 and TRBJ1-2; 8 nucleotides line up with TRBD1. The CDR3 runs to 14 residues. Unmatched junction bases numbered 6, after V lost 5 bases and J lost 4 bases. Germline V gene lookup returns CDR1 KGHSH and CDR2 LQKENI. The CDR3: CASSAGQGVYGYTF. The CDR3 DNA reads TGTGCCAGCTCAGCTGGACAGGGCGTCTATGGCTACACCTTC.

In nucleotides, the CDR3 is TGCGCCAGCAGCTTATCACTAGGCGTGACCGGGGAGCTGTTTTTT. Protein product: CASSLSLGVTGELFF. The rearrangement links TRBV5-1 to TRBJ2-2, with D possibly matching TRBD2 (5 bases). CDR3 length: 15 amino acids. V was pared by 2 bases and J by 5 bases, with 13 bases between. Germline V lookup: CDR1 SGHRS, CDR2 YFSETQ. Full variable domain (rest looked up from reference TRBV5-1 and TRBJ2-2): KAGVTQTPRYLIKTRGQQVTLSCSPISGHRSVSWYQQTPGQGLQFLFEYFSETQRNKGNFPGRFSGRQFSNSRSEMNVSTLELGDSALYLCASSLSLGVTGELFFGEGSRLTVL.

This clone has just a few counts. This chain connects TRBV5-1 to TRBJ1-2, with TRBD1 matching 10 bases. Germline V gives CDR1 SGHRS, CDR2 YFSETQ. This CDR3 contains 19 residues. V lost 0 bases to trimming and J lost 4 bases; unmatched junction nucleotides: 15. The CDR3 coding sequence is TGCGCCAGCAGCTTGGTGGTGCCCGGGACAGGGGAAGGGGGCTATGGCTACACCTTC. Encoded protein: CASSLVVPGTGEGGYGYTF.

The chain recombines TRBV6-1 with TRBJ1-4; the D is unclear. The CDR3 is 13 amino acids. V lost 3 bases to trimming and J lost 6 bases, with 8 bases between them. Germline assignment: CDR1 MNHNS and CDR2 SASEGT. In nucleotides, the CDR3 is TGTGCCAGCAGTGACACAGCAGATGAAAAACTGTTTTTT. It yields the protein CASSDTADEKLFF.

J is TRBJ2-1 and V is TRBV2; 7 nucleotides agree with TRBD2. The junction had 3 bases not matched to a gene; V was cut back by 4 bases and J by 9 bases. The germline V gene encodes CDR1 SNHLY and CDR2 FYNNEI. The CDR3 totals 12 residues. The CDR3: CASSALATEQFF. The CDR3 DNA is TGTGCCAGCAGTGCACTAGCGACTGAGCAGTTCTTC.

In its sample, this clone was seen once. The genes are TRBV11-2 and TRBJ1-1, with 7 bases that match TRBD1. This CDR3 region has 14 residues. V lost 5 bases and J lost 3; bases outside the gene matches: 6. Germline V gene lookup returns CDR1 SGHAT and CDR2 FQNNGV. As DNA, the CDR3 is TGTGCCAGCAGCCCGGACAGGTTTTACACTGAAGCTTTCTTT. This encodes CASSPDRFYTEAFF.

The V call is TRBV5-6, the J call TRBJ2-5, with D unresolved. The V and J ends lost 0 bases and 1 base respectively, with 16 bases between them. This CDR3 spans 17 amino acids. The V gene's germline CDR1 is SGHDT and CDR2 YYEEEE. This CDR3 reads CASSLVDSAELQETQYF. In DNA, the CDR3 is TGTGCCAGCAGCTTGGTTGACTCGGCGGAACTCCAAGAGACCCAGTACTTC. Filled out from reference TRBV5-6 and TRBJ2-5, the complete variable domain reads DAGVTQSPTHLIKTRGQQVTLRCSPKSGHDTVSWYQQALGQGPQFIFQYYEEEERQRGNFPDRFSGHQFPNYSSELNVNALLLGDSALYLCASSLVDSAELQETQYFGPGTRLLVL.

The rearrangement joins TRBV7-2 to TRBJ2-3; no definite D call. This CDR3 contains 15 residues. The V and J ends lost 3 bases and 0 bases respectively, with 10 bases between them. Germline CDR1 reads SGHTA; CDR2 reads FQGNSA. CDR3 sequence reads: CASSFRPTSTDTQYF. CDR3 DNA: TGTGCCAGCAGCTTTAGGCCGACTAGCACAGATACGCAGTATTTT.

This clone has only one observation. The rearrangement uses TRBV6-1 and TRBJ1-5, with D perhaps TRBD1 (6 bases). Germline V gives CDR1 MNHNS, CDR2 SASEGT. Trimming left V 4 bases short and J 7 bases short, with 17 bases between. This CDR3 has 15 residues. Written as DNA, the CDR3 is TGTGCCAGCAGTGGGGTTGGGGGGGGCGGGCAGCCCCAGCATTTT. Encoded protein: CASSGVGGGGQPQHF.

The chain has TRBV7-9 and TRBJ2-2, with D possibly TRBD1 on 6 matching bases. Looked up from germline, CDR1 is SEHNR and CDR2 is FQNEAQ (reference sequence). The CDR3 is made up of 18 amino acids. The V gene lost 2 bases and the J gene lost 6 bases, with 22 bases spanning the gap. The CDR3 nucleotides are TGTGCCAGCAGCTTAACCCCCGAGGGACACAGGGTCCCCGGGGAGCTGTTTTTT. Its protein is CASSLTPEGHRVPGELFF.

The chain is built from TRBV2 and TRBJ1-2, with D possibly matching TRBD1 (5 bases). V was clipped by 3 bases and J by 7 bases, with 15 bases between them. The germline V gene encodes CDR1 SNHLY and CDR2 FYNNEI. This CDR3 contains 14 residues. In DNA form, the CDR3 reads TGTGCCAGCAGTGACGGCAGGGTGTTAGGTGGCTACACCTTC. Encoded protein: CASSDGRVLGGYTF.

The rearrangement uses TRBV7-2 and TRBJ2-7; tentative D call: TRBD1 (5 bases). This CDR3 comprises 15 residues. V was trimmed by 2 bases and J by 2 bases, leaving 13 bases between them. Germline V gene lookup returns CDR1 SGHTA and CDR2 FQGNSA. CDR3 nucleotide sequence: TGTGCCAGCAGCTTAAGGTTGGACAATGCCTACGAGCAGTACTTC. Its protein product is CASSLRLDNAYEQYF.

This clone was seen once. The chain recombines TRBV11-2 with TRBJ2-3; TRBD2 matches 7 bases. Germline V CDR1 and CDR2: SGHAT, FQNNGV. V trimming: 5 bases; J trimming: 4 bases; junction bases outside the gene matches: 3. The CDR3 extends over 13 amino acids. DNA of the CDR3: TGTGCCAGCAGCCCGGGACTACCAGATACGCAGTATTTT. Protein sequence: CASSPGLPDTQYF.

This rearrangement joins TRBV5-1 to TRBJ2-5; TRBD2 matches at 13 bases. V lost 0 bases to trimming and J lost 3 bases; unmatched junction nucleotides: 2. The CDR3 is 16 amino acids. The germline V gene has CDR1 SGHRS and CDR2 YFSETQ. The CDR3: CASSLDGLAGEETQYF. The CDR3 DNA reads TGCGCCAGCAGCTTGGATGGACTAGCGGGGGAAGAGACCCAGTACTTC.